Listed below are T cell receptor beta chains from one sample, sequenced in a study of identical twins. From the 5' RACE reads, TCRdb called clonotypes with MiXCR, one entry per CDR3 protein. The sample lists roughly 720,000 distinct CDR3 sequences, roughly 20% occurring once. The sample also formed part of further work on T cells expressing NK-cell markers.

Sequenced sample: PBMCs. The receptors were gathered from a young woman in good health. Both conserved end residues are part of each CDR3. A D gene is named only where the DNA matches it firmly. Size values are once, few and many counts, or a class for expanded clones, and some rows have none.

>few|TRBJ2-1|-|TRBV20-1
CSARDQERHLYNEQFF
TGCAGTGCTAGAGATCAAGAGCGGCATCTCTACAATGAGCAGTTCTTC
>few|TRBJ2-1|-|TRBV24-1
CATSYYNEQFF
TGTGCCACGAGTTACTACAATGAGCAGTTCTTC
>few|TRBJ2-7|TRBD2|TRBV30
CAWAGLPRYEQYF
TGTGCCTGGGCGGGACTACCTAGATACGAGCAGTACTTC
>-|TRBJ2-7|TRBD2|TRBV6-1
CASTTRGGSYEQYF
TGTGCCAGCACCACCCGGGGGGGGTCGTACGAGCAGTACTTC
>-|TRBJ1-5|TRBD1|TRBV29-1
CSVAGGWDQPQHF
TGCAGCGTCGCAGGGGGGTGGGATCAGCCCCAGCATTTT
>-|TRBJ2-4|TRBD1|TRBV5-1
CASSPGTGLLAKNIQYF
TGCGCCAGCAGCCCCGGGACAGGCCTACTAGCCAAAAACATTCAGTACTTC
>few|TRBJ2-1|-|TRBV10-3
CAISASVDEQFF
TGTGCCATCAGTGCTTCTGTAGATGAGCAGTTCTTC
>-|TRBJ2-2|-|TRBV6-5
CASSFGRGSNTGELFF
TGTGCCAGCAGTTTCGGACGGGGCTCGAACACCGGGGAGCTGTTTTTT
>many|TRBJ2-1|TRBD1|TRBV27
CASSLSAGGYNEQFF
TGTGCCAGCAGTTTATCGGCAGGGGGCTACAATGAGCAGTTCTTC
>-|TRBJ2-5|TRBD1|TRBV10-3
CAISGDRVGTQYF
TGTGCCATCAGTGGGGACAGGGTCGGGACCCAGTACTTC
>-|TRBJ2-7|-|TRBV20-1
CSTATPRGSTYEQYF
TGCAGTACCGCAACGCCCAGGGGTTCGACGTACGAGCAGTACTTC
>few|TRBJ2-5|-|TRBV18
CASSPRSSQETQYF
TGTGCCAGCTCACCAAGGTCCAGCCAAGAGACCCAGTACTTC
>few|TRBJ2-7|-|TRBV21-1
CASSKGDRGHEQYF
TGTGCCAGCAGCAAAGGGGACAGGGGGCACGAGCAGTACTTC
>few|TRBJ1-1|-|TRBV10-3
CAISGSVSAFF
TGTGCCATCAGTGGTTCAGTCTCTGCTTTCTTT
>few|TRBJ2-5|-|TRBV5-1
CASSLKTRQETQYF
TGCGCCAGCAGCTTGAAAACTCGTCAAGAGACCCAGTACTTC
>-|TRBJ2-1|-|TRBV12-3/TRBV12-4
CASTLAPRGPYNEQFF
TGTGCCAGCACCCTCGCTCCGCGCGGCCCCTACAATGAGCAGTTCTTC